This T cell receptor beta chain was found in a study of shared clonotypes between healthy human individuals. The naive CD8 fraction comprised CD45RO-negative cells positively selected for CCR7 and excluded terminally differentiated effector memory CD45RA+ cells. The protocol was immunoSEQ multiplex PCR, while the TCRdb copy is restricted to in-frame clones and leaves out a portion. The data contain millions of clones, about 95% of them singletons. Trimming took 3 bases from V and 1 from J, leaving 13 bases between them. Germline V lookup: CDR1 SGDLS, CDR2 YYNGEE. CDR3 length: 15 amino acids. This chain connects TRBV9 to TRBJ2-5; maybe TRBD1 (6 bases). What was sequenced was naive CD8+ T cells sorted from blood. The clonotype comes from a young man in good health. The CDR3: CASSAMGAAQETQYF. The CDR3 DNA reads TGTGCCAGCAGCGCCATGGGGGCGGCCCAAGAGACCCAGTACTTC.